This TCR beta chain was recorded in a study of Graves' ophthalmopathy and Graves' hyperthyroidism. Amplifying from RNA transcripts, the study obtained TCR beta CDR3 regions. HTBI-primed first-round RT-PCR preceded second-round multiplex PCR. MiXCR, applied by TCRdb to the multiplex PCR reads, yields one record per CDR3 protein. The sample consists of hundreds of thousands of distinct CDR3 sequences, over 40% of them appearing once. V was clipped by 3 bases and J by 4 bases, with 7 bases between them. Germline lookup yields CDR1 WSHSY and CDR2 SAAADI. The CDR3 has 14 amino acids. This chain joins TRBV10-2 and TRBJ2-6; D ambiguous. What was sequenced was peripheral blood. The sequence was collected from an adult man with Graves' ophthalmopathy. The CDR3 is CASSEVGGANVLTF. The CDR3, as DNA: TGCGCCAGCAGTGAAGTTGGGGGGGCCAACGTCCTGACTTTC.